This T cell receptor (beta chain) appears in the sequencing data of a study of T-cell memory formation after mild COVID-19. Study information: TCR clusters mostly belonged to single donors.

The 5'RACE method, run with constant-segment primers, produced TCR alpha and TCR beta cDNA libraries (carrying sample barcodes and UMIs). TCRdb passed the 5' RACE reads through MiXCR, listing each CDR3 protein once. Found here are about 190,000 distinct CDR3 sequences, about 21% of them singletons; the top ten hold roughly 23%. The germline V and J ends were trimmed by 5 bases and 7 bases, with 18 bases remaining between them. The V gene's germline CDR1 is GTSNPN and CDR2 SVGIG (reference sequence). This CDR3 is 14 amino acids long. This clonotype has a handful of counts. Its specificity is not known. The study's findings and limits: Still unconfirmed is whether the second-wave clones peaking on day 37 recognized SARS-CoV-2. Clones that shrank (day 15 to 85) were balanced CD4/CD8, whereas later expanders leaned CD4+.

V is TRBV30 and J is TRBJ2-1, with D tentatively TRBD1 (5 bases). What was sequenced was PBMCs or a T cell subset sorted from them (not recorded which). This sequence was found in an adult woman who had mild COVID-19 (a few samples of this study predate the infection). Cell type and time point are not known. CDR3 loop: CAWAPGPPPNEQFF. CDR3 nucleotide sequence: TGTGCCTGGGCTCCAGGGCCCCCGCCAAATGAGCAGTTCTTC.